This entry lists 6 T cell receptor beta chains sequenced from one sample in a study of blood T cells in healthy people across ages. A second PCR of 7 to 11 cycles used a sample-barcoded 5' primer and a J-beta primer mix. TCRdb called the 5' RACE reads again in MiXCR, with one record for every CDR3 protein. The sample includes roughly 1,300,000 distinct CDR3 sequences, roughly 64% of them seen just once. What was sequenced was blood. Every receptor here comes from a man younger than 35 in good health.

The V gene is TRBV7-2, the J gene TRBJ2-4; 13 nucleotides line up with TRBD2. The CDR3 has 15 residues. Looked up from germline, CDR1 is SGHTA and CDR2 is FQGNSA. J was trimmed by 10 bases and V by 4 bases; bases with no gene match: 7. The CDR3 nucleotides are TGTGCCAGCAGCTCCTCGACTAGCGGGGGGTTTATTCAGTACTTC. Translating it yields CASSSSTSGGFIQYF.

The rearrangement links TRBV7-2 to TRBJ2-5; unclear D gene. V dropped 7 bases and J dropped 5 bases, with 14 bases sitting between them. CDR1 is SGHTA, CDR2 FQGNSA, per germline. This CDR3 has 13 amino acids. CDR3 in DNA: TGTGCCAGCACCTGGCAATTGGCTGAGACCCAGTACTTC. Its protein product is CASTWQLAETQYF.

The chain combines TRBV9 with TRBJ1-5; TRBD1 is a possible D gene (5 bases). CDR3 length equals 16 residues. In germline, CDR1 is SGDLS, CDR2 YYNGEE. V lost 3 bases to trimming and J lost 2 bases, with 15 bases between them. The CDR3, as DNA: TGTGCCAGCAGCGCTGGGGCAGGTGGTCGCAATCAGCCCCAGCATTTT. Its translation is CASSAGAGGRNQPQHF. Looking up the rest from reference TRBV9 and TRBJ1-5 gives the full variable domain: DSGVTQTPKHLITATGQRVTLRCSPRSGDLSVYWYQQSLDQGLQFLIQYYNGEERAKGNILERFSAQQFPDLHSELNLSSLELGDSALYFCASSAGAGGRNQPQHFGDGTRLSIL.

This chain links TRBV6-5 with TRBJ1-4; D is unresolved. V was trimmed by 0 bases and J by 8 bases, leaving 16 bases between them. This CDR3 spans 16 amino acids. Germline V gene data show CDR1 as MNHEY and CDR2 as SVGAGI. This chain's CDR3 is CASSYSTSYAGEKLFF. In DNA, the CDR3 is TGTGCCAGCAGTTACTCGACGAGCTATGCCGGGGAAAAACTGTTTTTT.

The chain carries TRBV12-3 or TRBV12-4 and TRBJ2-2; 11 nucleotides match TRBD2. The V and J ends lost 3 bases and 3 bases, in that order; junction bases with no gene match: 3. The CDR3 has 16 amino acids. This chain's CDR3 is CASSFVAGGYTGELFF. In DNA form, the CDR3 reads TGTGCCAGCAGTTTTGTAGCGGGAGGGTACACCGGGGAGCTGTTTTTT.

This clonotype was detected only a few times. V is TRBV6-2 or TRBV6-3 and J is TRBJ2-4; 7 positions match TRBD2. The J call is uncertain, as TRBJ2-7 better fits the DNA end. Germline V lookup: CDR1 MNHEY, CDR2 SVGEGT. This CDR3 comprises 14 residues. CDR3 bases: TGTGCCAGCAGTTACTCGGCACTAGCGTTCGAGCAGTACTTC. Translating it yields CASSYSALAFEQYF.